The next 14 T cell receptor beta chains were all read from a single sample in a study of PD-1 blockade in classical Hodgkin lymphoma. In every patient, relapse followed autologous stem cell transplantation, while exposure to brentuximab vedotin differed. The table came from immunoSEQ multiplex PCR; TCRdb's copy has only in-frame clones and leaves some out. Here the sample spans roughly 38,000 clones, more than 85% being singletons. The sequenced sample was peripheral blood mononuclear cells (PBMCs), obtained before the second cycle of nivolumab. The source is a human donor with classical Hodgkin lymphoma.

Here the CDR3 reads CASSDGLASTGELFF. For the CDR3, the DNA is TGTGCCAGCAGTGACGGACTAGCGAGCACCGGGGAGCTGTTTTTT. The genes are TRBV6-4 and TRBJ2-2, with 9 bases matching TRBD2. The germline V gene encodes CDR1 MRHNA and CDR2 SNTAGT. There are 15 residues in the CDR3. The V and J ends lost 2 bases and 4 bases, in that order; junction bases with no gene match: 2.

The chain uses TRBV5-1 and TRBJ2-1; TRBD1 matches 8 bases. The CDR3 has 15 residues. The J segment lost 7 bases and the V segment lost 4 bases, leaving 10 bases of the junction unmatched. CDR1 and CDR2 from the germline V gene are SGHRS and YFSETQ. For the CDR3, the DNA is TGCGCCAGCAGCGAATCCGGGACAGGCCATAATGAGCAGTTCTTC. This codes for CASSESGTGHNEQFF.

The chain is built from TRBV5-1 and TRBJ1-2, with D tentatively TRBD1 (5 bases). The CDR3 spans 15 residues. V was trimmed by 1 base and J by 1 base, leaving 11 bases between them. The germline CDR1 and CDR2 sequences are SGHRS and YFSETQ. Written as DNA, the CDR3 is TGCGCCAGCAGCTTGATGCCCGGGGGTAACTATGGCTACACCTTC. It translates to CASSLMPGGNYGYTF.

This clone occurred a few times. This chain uses TRBV2 with TRBJ1-2; 7 bases are a match to TRBD1. This CDR3 region has 13 residues. Germline loops: CDR1 SNHLY, CDR2 FYNNEI. The V and J ends lost 8 bases and 4 bases, in that order; junction bases with no gene match: 7. CDR3 in amino acids: CASHQAGGYGYTF. In nucleotides, the CDR3 is TGTGCCAGCCATCAGGCAGGGGGCTATGGCTACACCTTC.

The genes are TRBV7-2 and TRBJ2-7; 8 bases line up with TRBD1. V gave up 3 bases and J gave up 5 bases; unmatched junction bases: 6. In germline, CDR1 is SGHTA, CDR2 FQGNSA. This CDR3 comprises 14 residues. The CDR3 protein is CASSFWTGNNEQYF. The CDR3 DNA reads as TGTGCCAGCAGCTTCTGGACAGGGAACAACGAGCAGTACTTC.

V gene TRBV6-1 combines with J gene TRBJ2-1; D is possibly TRBD1 or TRBD2 (6 bases each). The germline V gene encodes CDR1 MNHNS and CDR2 SASEGT. This CDR3 region has 12 residues. Trimming shortened V by 11 bases and J by 8 bases, and 16 bases separated the two germline ends. CDR3 nucleotide sequence: TGTGCCGTAGGGGGGCCGGTCGATGAGCAGTTCTTC. This codes for CAVGGPVDEQFF.

Only one count was recorded for this clone. The chain joins TRBV4-1 to TRBJ2-1; D gene ambiguous. The germline V gene encodes CDR1 MGHRA and CDR2 YSYEKL. Deletions cut 1 base from V and 7 bases from J, with 2 bases between. The CDR3 length is 11 residues. The CDR3 sequence: CASSQVNEQFF. CDR3 in DNA: TGCGCCAGCAGCCAAGTTAATGAGCAGTTCTTC.

The chain carries TRBV27 and TRBJ2-7; TRBD1 matches at 9 bases. J gave up 10 bases and V 3 bases, and 13 bases lay outside the gene matches. Germline CDR1 is MNHEY and CDR2 is SMNVEV (reference sequence). The CDR3 covers 15 residues. CDR3 DNA: TGTGCCAGCAGTTTGTCCGGGACAGGGCGGCCCTCTCAGTACTTC. Its protein is CASSLSGTGRPSQYF.

This clone has just one count. The chain combines TRBV7-8 with TRBJ2-5, with D hard to call. Germline CDR1 is SGHVS and CDR2 is FQNEAQ. The CDR3 has 13 amino acids. The V end lost 6 bases, the J end lost 2 bases, and 10 bases lay between the germline ends. This chain's CDR3 is CASRYWSQETQYF. DNA of the CDR3: TGTGCCAGCAGATATTGGTCTCAAGAGACCCAGTACTTC.

This clone is medium-sized in the sample. The chain links TRBV4-1 to TRBJ1-2, with D tentatively TRBD1 (5 bases). This CDR3 region has 15 residues. Germline assignment: CDR1 MGHRA and CDR2 YSYEKL. V was shortened by 0 bases and J by 5 bases, with 13 bases between the two germline ends. CDR3 in DNA: TGCGCCAGCAGCCAAGATCTAGGCAGGGCATATGGCTACACCTTC. Translated: CASSQDLGRAYGYTF.

The genes are TRBV5-5 and TRBJ2-6; D may be TRBD1 (6 bases). V lost 4 bases and J lost 3, with 11 bases in between. The CDR3 has 15 amino acids. CDR1 SGHKS and CDR2 YYEKEE come from the germline V gene (reference sequence). The CDR3 loop is CASSHRVGGANVLTF. DNA of the CDR3: TGTGCCAGCAGCCACAGGGTGGGTGGGGCCAACGTCCTGACTTTC.

The chain is built from TRBV27 and TRBJ2-3; D is perhaps TRBD1 (6 bases). The germline gives CDR1 MNHEY, CDR2 SMNVEV (reference sequence). The CDR3 is 16 residues long. V dropped 6 bases and J dropped 5 bases, with 21 bases sitting between them. This chain's CDR3 is CASSLDSGTPRDTQYF. CDR3 DNA sequence: TGTGCCAGCAGCTTGGATTCCGGGACACCCCGAGATACGCAGTATTTT.

The rearrangement joins TRBV6-6 to TRBJ1-4; 8 bases agree with TRBD1. This CDR3 spans 16 amino acids. CDR1 MNHNY and CDR2 SVGAGI come from the germline V gene (reference sequence). V lost 2 bases to trimming and J lost 8 bases; unmatched junction nucleotides: 10. In nucleotides, the CDR3 is TGTGCCAGCAGTTACACTCGGACAGGGTCGAAGGAAAAACTGTTTTTT. It codes for CASSYTRTGSKEKLFF.

The rearrangement links TRBV23-1 to TRBJ1-1, with a tentative D call TRBD1 (5 bases). TRBV23-1 belongs to the ORF category, with a function that is uncertain. Trimming removed 0 bases from V and 3 bases from J, with 8 bases in between. The CDR3 runs to 14 residues. The CDR3 DNA reads as TGCGCCAGCAGTCAATCGGTAGGGGACACTGAAGCTTTCTTT. It specifies CASSQSVGDTEAFF.